This entry lists 8 T cell receptor beta chains sequenced from one sample in a study of response to subunit inactivated influenza vaccine. Using its own MiXCR run on the RT-PCR reads, TCRdb lists one record per CDR3 protein. The table has hundreds of thousands of distinct CDR3 sequences, 16% seen once. The sample here was CD4+ T cells sorted from PBMCs, taken around 25 months after vaccination. These receptors were taken from a man aged 50 to 69 who received an inactivated influenza vaccine.

This clonotype was seen a handful of times. The chain links TRBV27 to TRBJ2-6, with D tentatively TRBD2 (5 bases). The V gene's germline CDR1 is MNHEY and CDR2 SMNVEV (reference sequence). V lost 5 bases, J lost 1 base, and 12 bases lay in between. CDR3 length: 16 residues. The CDR3 nucleotides read TGTGCCAGCAGTATCGGACTGATGTCTGGGGCCAACGTCCTGACTTTC. Its translation: CASSIGLMSGANVLTF.

This clonotype was observed a few times. The CDR3 DNA reads as TGTGCCTCGACCGCGGAGGGGTACGAGCAGTACTTC. Translated, it gives CASTAEGYEQYF. The gene calls are TRBV10-3 and TRBJ2-7; possibly TRBD2 for D (6 bases). Trimming left V 11 bases short and J 4 bases short, with 15 bases between. This CDR3 comprises 12 residues. Germline V gives CDR1 ENHRY, CDR2 SYGVKD.

The chain has TRBV20-1 and TRBJ2-2; TRBD1 matches at 8 bases. The CDR3 spans 14 residues. CDR1 DFQATT and CDR2 SNEGSKA come from the germline V gene (reference sequence). The ends lost 0 bases at V and 6 bases at J; junction bases unmatched: 3. The CDR3, as DNA: TGCAGTGCTAGAGATCAACAGGGGGCCGGGGAGCTGTTTTTT. Translation gives CSARDQQGAGELFF.

The gene calls are TRBV25-1 and TRBJ2-2; a weak D match, TRBD1 (6 bases). Germline-derived CDR1 and CDR2 are MGHDK and SYGVNS. V was shortened by 1 base and J by 0 bases, with 6 bases between the two germline ends. CDR3 length: 15 amino acids. CDR3 nucleotides: TGTGCCAGCAGTGAATGGACAGCGAACACCGGGGAGCTGTTTTTT. This translates into CASSEWTANTGELFF.

This chain uses TRBV29-1 with TRBJ2-3; 10 bases are a match to TRBD2. In germline, CDR1 is SQVTM, CDR2 ANQGSEA. CDR3 size: 14 residues. V shed 5 bases, J shed 0 bases, and the junction held 2 bases outside the gene matches. The DNA for the CDR3 is TGCAGCGTTCAGACTAGCGGGAGCACAGATACGCAGTATTTT. It yields the protein CSVQTSGSTDTQYF.

As for this clonotype: At one end, the junction sequence differs from germline, possibly due to a read error. The CDR3 coding sequence is TGCAGCGCTGAAGCGGGAGTCACAGATACGCAGTATTTT. Its translation is CSAEAGVTDTQYF. The chain carries TRBV29-1 and TRBJ2-3, with 8 bases identical to TRBD2. The CDR3 contains 13 residues. Looked up from germline, CDR1 is SQVTM and CDR2 is ANQGSEA.

This clonotype was counted only a few times. CDR3 bases: TGTGCCAGCAGTTCCGGGACTAGCGGGGGGGCGCGGGAGCAGTTCTTC. Translating gives CASSSGTSGGAREQFF. The chain couples TRBV12-3 or TRBV12-4 to TRBJ2-1, with 16 bases that match TRBD2. V lost 4 bases and J lost 10; bases outside the gene matches: 7. The length of the CDR3 is 16 residues.

J is TRBJ2-5 and V is TRBV12-3 or TRBV12-4, with D possibly matching TRBD2 (5 bases). Trimming removed 1 base from V and 1 base from J, with 10 bases in between. CDR3 size: 15 residues. CDR3 protein: CASSLDGGFQETQYF. CDR3 bases: TGTGCCAGCAGTTTAGACGGCGGGTTCCAAGAGACCCAGTACTTC.